Below, 14 T cell receptor beta chains from the same sample are listed, as sequenced in a study of T-cell memory formation after mild COVID-19. Each CDR3 protein is one row after TCRdb ran MiXCR on the 5' RACE reads. The top ten hold 5% to 6.5% of the sample, which has 95,000 to 120,000 distinct CDR3 sequences, about a sixth seen once. The sequenced material came from PBMCs or a T cell subset sorted from them (not recorded which). The receptors originated from a man aged 18 to 30 who had mild COVID-19 (a few samples of this study predate the infection). Cell type and time point are not known.

Only a few counts were recorded for this clonotype. The V call is TRBV4-3, the J call TRBJ2-5; 8 nucleotides agree with TRBD1. J was trimmed by 4 bases and V by 6 bases; bases with no gene match: 7. Germline V lookup: CDR1 LGHNA, CDR2 YSLEER. This CDR3 spans 14 amino acids. The CDR3 sequence is CASSWTGIGETQYF. As DNA, the CDR3 is TGCGCCAGCAGTTGGACAGGGATAGGAGAGACCCAGTACTTC.

The chain uses TRBV7-6 and TRBJ1-1; TRBD1 aligns across 7 bases. CDR1 and CDR2 (germline): SGHVS, FNYEAQ. V lost 5 bases, J lost 3 bases, and 6 bases stayed unmatched. The CDR3 covers 14 residues. The CDR3 loop is CASSRQGGDTEAFF. CDR3 DNA sequence: TGTGCCAGCAGCAGACAGGGTGGGGACACTGAAGCTTTCTTT.

The chain has TRBV28 and TRBJ2-2, with 11 bases fitting TRBD1. This CDR3 is 16 amino acids long. The germline CDR1 and CDR2 sequences are MDHEN and SYDVKM. V was clipped by 1 base and J by 4 bases; unmatched bases: 2. This CDR3 reads CASSLLGTGGTGELFF. In DNA, the CDR3 is TGTGCCAGCAGTTTATTAGGGACAGGGGGCACCGGGGAGCTGTTTTTT. Full variable domain (outside the CDR3, taken from reference TRBV28 and TRBJ2-2): DVKVTQSSRYLVKRTGEKVFLECVQDMDHENMFWYRQDPGLGLRLIYFSYDVKMKEKGDIPEGYSVSREKKERFSLILESASTNQTSMYLCASSLLGTGGTGELFFGEGSRLTVL.

The chain has TRBV19 and TRBJ2-7, with D possibly being TRBD2 (5 bases). Trimming removed 8 bases from V and 1 base from J, with 15 bases in between. Germline V gene lookup returns CDR1 LNHDA and CDR2 SQIVND (reference sequence). The CDR3 consists of 14 residues. CDR3 protein: CASAGVSPSYEQYF. As DNA, the CDR3 is TGTGCCAGTGCCGGGGTCAGCCCATCCTACGAGCAGTACTTC. The complete variable domain, with remaining parts taken from reference TRBV19 and TRBJ2-7, reads DGGITQSPKYLFRKEGQNVTLSCEQNLNHDAMYWYRQDPGQGLRLIYYSQIVNDFQKGDIAEGYSVSREKKESFPLTVTSAQKNPTAFYLCASAGVSPSYEQYFGPGTRLTVT.

In its sample, this clonotype was seen a few times. V gene TRBV6-5 combines with J gene TRBJ1-2, with 7 bases identical to TRBD1. Trimming at V came to 4 bases and at J to 0 bases, leaving 5 bases not matched to a gene. The germline V gene has CDR1 MNHEY and CDR2 SVGAGI. This CDR3 is 15 amino acids long. The CDR3 loop reads CASSSWTGPNYGYTF. The CDR3 DNA follows: TGTGCCAGCAGTTCCTGGACAGGACCTAACTATGGCTACACCTTC.

The sample holds a few counts of this clonotype. The DNA of the CDR3 is TGTGCCAGCAGCCACCGGGACAGGACATTCGGGGAGCTGTTTTTT. Protein product: CASSHRDRTFGELFF. The rearrangement joins TRBV7-8 to TRBJ2-2; 8 positions match TRBD1. Germline V gene data show CDR1 as SGHVS and CDR2 as FQNEAQ. J was trimmed by 7 bases and V by 5 bases; bases with no gene match: 9. There are 15 residues in the CDR3.

The chain is built from TRBV7-9 and TRBJ2-7, with 7 bases aligning to TRBD1. Germline assignment: CDR1 SEHNR and CDR2 FQNEAQ (reference sequence). The CDR3 runs 15 residues. V dropped 3 bases and J dropped 0; count of bases not matched to a gene: 5. The CDR3 coding sequence is TGTGCCAGCAGCTTTGGTTGGGACAGCTCCTACGAGCAGTACTTC. As protein: CASSFGWDSSYEQYF.

The chain recombines TRBV5-1 with TRBJ2-2; D gene ambiguous. This CDR3 is 15 amino acids long. CDR1 and CDR2 from the germline V gene are SGHRS and YFSETQ. Trimming stripped 4 bases from V and 4 bases from J, with 14 bases between. The CDR3 loop is CASSPSGVSTGELFF. CDR3 nucleotide sequence: TGCGCCAGCAGCCCGAGTGGGGTCAGCACCGGGGAGCTGTTTTTT.

This clonotype was detected only a few times. This chain joins TRBV7-9 and TRBJ2-3; perhaps TRBD1 as D (5 bases). Per the germline V gene, CDR1 is SEHNR and CDR2 is FQNEAQ (reference sequence). The CDR3 runs 12 residues. The V end lost 5 bases, the J end lost 7 bases, and 10 bases lay between the germline ends. CDR3 DNA: TGTGCCAGCAGCCAGGACACTCATACGCAGTATTTT. Amino acids: CASSQDTHTQYF.

V gene TRBV5-1 combines with J gene TRBJ2-5; 7 bases line up with TRBD2. Unmatched junction bases numbered 7, after V lost 4 bases and J lost 1 base. Germline V CDR1 and CDR2: SGHRS, YFSETQ. The CDR3 runs to 15 residues. CDR3 loop: CASSTMGGFQETQYF. CDR3 DNA sequence: TGCGCCAGCAGCACCATGGGGGGGTTCCAAGAGACCCAGTACTTC. Supplemented by reference TRBV5-1 and TRBJ2-5, the full variable domain reads KAGVTQTPRYLIKTRGQQVTLSCSPISGHRSVSWYQQTPGQGLQFLFEYFSETQRNKGNFPGRFSGRQFSNSRSEMNVSTLELGDSALYLCASSTMGGFQETQYFGPGTRLLVL.

This clonotype was seen at least ten times. V gene TRBV5-1 combines with J gene TRBJ2-2; D is unclear. There are 15 residues in the CDR3. Trimming cost V 1 base and J 2 bases, with 9 bases left between them. CDR1 and CDR2 from the germline V gene are SGHRS and YFSETQ. CDR3 sequence reads: CASSLSAENTGELFF. The CDR3, as DNA: TGCGCCAGCAGCTTGTCGGCAGAAAACACCGGGGAGCTGTTTTTT.

This clonotype was picked up a small number of times. V and J are TRBV4-3 and TRBJ2-3, with TRBD2 matching 9 bases. The germline CDR1 and CDR2 sequences are LGHNA and YSLEER. V dropped 1 base and J dropped 0; count of bases not matched to a gene: 11. The CDR3 has 19 amino acids. This CDR3 reads CASSQGGGALLHSTDTQYF. In nucleotides, the CDR3 is TGCGCCAGCAGCCAAGGCGGGGGGGCCCTCCTTCATAGCACAGATACGCAGTATTTT.

The J gene is TRBJ1-1, the V gene TRBV15; D remains unclear. The germline V gene encodes CDR1 LNHNV and CDR2 YYDKDF (reference sequence). CDR3 length: 17 amino acids. V was clipped by 1 base and J by 0 bases, with 15 bases between them. For the CDR3, the DNA is TGTGCCACCAGCAGAGGAAAGGGTCGCGCGGTGAACACTGAAGCTTTCTTT. This encodes CATSRGKGRAVNTEAFF.

This clonotype was observed once. The V call is TRBV15, the J call TRBJ2-7, with 10 nucleotides matching TRBD2. Trimming at V came to 1 base and at J to 6 bases, leaving 12 bases not matched to a gene. Germline CDR1 is LNHNV and CDR2 is YYDKDF (reference sequence). This CDR3 spans 17 amino acids. The CDR3 DNA follows: TGTGCCACCAGCAGAGGCCGTACTAGCGGGGCGACACCCGAGCAGTACTTC. Its protein is CATSRGRTSGATPEQYF.